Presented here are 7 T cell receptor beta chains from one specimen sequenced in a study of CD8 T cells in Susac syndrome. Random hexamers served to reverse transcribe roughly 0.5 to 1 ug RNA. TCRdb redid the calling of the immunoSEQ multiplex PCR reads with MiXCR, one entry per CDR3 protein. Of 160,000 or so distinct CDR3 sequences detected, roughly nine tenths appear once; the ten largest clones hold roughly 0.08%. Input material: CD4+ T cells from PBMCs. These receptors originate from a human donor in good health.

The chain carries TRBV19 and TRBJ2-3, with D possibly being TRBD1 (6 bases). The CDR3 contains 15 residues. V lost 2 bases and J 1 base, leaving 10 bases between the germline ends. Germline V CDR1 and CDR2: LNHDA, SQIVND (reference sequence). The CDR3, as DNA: TGTGCCAGTAGTATAATACAGGGTCGCACAGATACGCAGTATTTT. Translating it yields CASSIIQGRTDTQYF.

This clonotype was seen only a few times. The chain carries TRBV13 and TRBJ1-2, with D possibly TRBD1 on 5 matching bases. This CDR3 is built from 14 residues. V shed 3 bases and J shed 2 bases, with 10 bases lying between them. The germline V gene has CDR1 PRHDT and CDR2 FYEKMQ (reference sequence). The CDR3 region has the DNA TGTGCCAGCAGCTTCGCGGGGGGGAACTATGGCTACACCTTC. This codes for CASSFAGGNYGYTF. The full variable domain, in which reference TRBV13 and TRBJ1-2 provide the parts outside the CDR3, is AAGVIQSPRHLIKEKRETATLKCYPIPRHDTVYWYQQGPGQDPQFLISFYEKMQSDKGSIPDRFSAQQFSDYHSELNMSSLELGDSALYFCASSFAGGNYGYTFGSGTRLTVV.

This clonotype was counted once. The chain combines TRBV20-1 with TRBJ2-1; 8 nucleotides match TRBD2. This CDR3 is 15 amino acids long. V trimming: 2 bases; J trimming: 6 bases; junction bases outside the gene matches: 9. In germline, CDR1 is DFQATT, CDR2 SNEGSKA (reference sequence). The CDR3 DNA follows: TGCAGTGCTAGACCCCGGGGACTAGGAAGCAATGAGCAGTTCTTC. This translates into CSARPRGLGSNEQFF.

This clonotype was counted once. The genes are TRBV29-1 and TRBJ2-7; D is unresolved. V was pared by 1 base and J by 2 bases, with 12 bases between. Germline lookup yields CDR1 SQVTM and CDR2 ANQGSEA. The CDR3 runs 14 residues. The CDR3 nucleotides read TGCAGCGTTGAAGTTAGAGTTCCGACCTACGAGCAGTACTTC. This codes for CSVEVRVPTYEQYF.

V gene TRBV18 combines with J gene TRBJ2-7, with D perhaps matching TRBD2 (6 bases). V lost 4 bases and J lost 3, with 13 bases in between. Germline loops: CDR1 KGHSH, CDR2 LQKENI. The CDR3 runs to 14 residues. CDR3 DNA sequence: TGTGCCAGCTCACTATATTCCGGGGGCTACGAGCAGTACTTC. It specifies CASSLYSGGYEQYF.

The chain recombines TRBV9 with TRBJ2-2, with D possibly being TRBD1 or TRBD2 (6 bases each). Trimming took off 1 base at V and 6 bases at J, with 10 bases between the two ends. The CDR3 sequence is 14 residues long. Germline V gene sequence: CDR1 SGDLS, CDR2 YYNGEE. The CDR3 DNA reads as TGTGCCAGCAGCGTAAGGGGGGTAGCCGGGGAGCTGTTTTTT. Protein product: CASSVRGVAGELFF.

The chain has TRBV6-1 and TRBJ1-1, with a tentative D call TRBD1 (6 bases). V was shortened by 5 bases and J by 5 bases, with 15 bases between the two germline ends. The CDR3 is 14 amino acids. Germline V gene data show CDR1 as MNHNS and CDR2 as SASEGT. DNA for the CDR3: TGTGCCAGCAGTTGGACAGCCCTTGGGACTGAAGCTTTCTTT. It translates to CASSWTALGTEAFF.